This T cell receptor (beta chain) emerged from a study of blood T cell repertoires in COVID-19. The overall study: Nucleic acid was either cDNA or gDNA, and it came from T cells, B-cell-depleted T cells, or PBMCs.

The CDR3 has 16 residues. Trimming removed 0 bases from V and 0 bases from J; junction bases left unmatched: 2. Germline V gene data show CDR1 as SGHTA and CDR2 as FQGTGA. Participant-given clinical history determined each cohort assignment. Per the authors' pipeline: For nucleated cells, counts were estimated from reference gene primer amplification. Sequenced by immunoSEQ multiplex PCR; TCRdb stores in-frame clones only, minus some. D and trimming come from the DNA, and the V and J calls and clone size come from that table. Of more than 150,000 clones listed, almost 85% were seen once; the top ten hold more than 9.5%.

The clonotype was recovered from a man aged 50 to 59 who had recovered from COVID-19. What was sequenced was PBMCs or T cells enriched from blood (not recorded which). The chain combines TRBV7-3 with TRBJ2-3; 8 bases map to TRBD2. The CDR3: CASSLTAGVSTDTQYF. The CDR3 DNA is TGTGCCAGCAGCTTAACAGCGGGAGTGAGCACAGATACGCAGTATTTT.